This T cell receptor beta chain emerged from a study of early T cells in non-severe SARS-CoV-2 infection (dated by TCRdb to the early 2020s). Describing the broader study: Because TCR sequencing was done on bulk RNA from unsorted whole blood, the alpha and beta chains could not be paired.

The germline ends are 12 bases apart after V is trimmed by 6 bases and J by 0 bases. The CDR3 measures 15 amino acids from cysteine to phenylalanine. The sequence is cut down to CDR3 DNA, 45 bases in frame from base 1. The library was prepared using 5' RACE. Sequencing was carried out with a NextSeq 500. In the TCR library protocol, unique molecular identifiers were attached to individual cDNA molecules to correct for PCR bias and sequencing error. Sequencing covered both TCR alpha and beta chains, and within each sample the abundances of alpha and beta sequences were tightly co-correlated. Per the source publication's procedure: V gene, J gene and CDR3 annotation of TCR sequences was performed with Decombinator V4. TCRs were defined as expanded if a significant change between any two time points was detected under a Poisson model with p below 0.0001. TCR abundances were normalised to the total number of TCRs sequenced per sample and were expressed as counts per million. MAIT TCRs were defined by TRAV1-2 paired with TRAJ12, TRAJ20 or TRAJ33, and iNKT TCRs by TRAV10 paired with TRAJ18. A search of VDJdb, accessed on 1 November 2021, was run for TCRs annotated to CMV, EBV and SARS-CoV-2, with TCRs annotated for multiple antigens excluded. TCRdb reprocessed the public reads (quality trimming at Q25 with fastp, clone calling with MiXCR) and kept in-frame beta chains. Here each entry gathers all rows of one CDR3 protein and keeps the most common genes and DNA. In this record, the V and J calls reflect TCRdb's handling and not the investigators' own analysis. The sample yields some 61,000 distinct CDR3 sequences; 8% to 13% were counted once. Around 4.4% of the sample lies in the top ten.

Study-wide conclusions, independent of this receptor: VDJdb matching was skewed toward anti-spike CD8 responses and likely underestimated virus-specific expansions, missing private and CD4 specificities.

The study was a case-control design nested within a healthcare worker cohort in London, UK, with weekly nasopharyngeal swab PCR tests and blood sampling. Healthcare workers were recruited during the week of the UK lockdown, between 23 and 31 March 2020, and followed weekly for up to about 16 weeks. There are many counts of this clonotype. The antigen this receptor binds is unknown. No base-level quality is on record; no much larger clone is a single base apart. The sequence links TRBV12-3 or TRBV12-4 to TRBJ1-3; a confident D gene designation cannot be given. This clonotype originated in an adult who was a healthcare worker with PCR-confirmed SARS-CoV-2 infection or an uninfected control (not recorded which). The source material was whole blood. In nucleotide form, the sequence is TGTGCCAGCAGCCTAGACGGCCGCTCTGGAAACACCATATATTTT. This translates into CASSLDGRSGNTIYF.